This T cell receptor beta chain was documented in a study of OX40 agonist ivuxolimab in advanced cancers. Clones were sequenced by immunoSEQ multiplex PCR, and TCRdb holds only the in-frame ones, with some missing. Of fewer than 85,000 clones in the sample, roughly 90% are singletons; the top ten hold approximately 9.3%. J was trimmed by 6 bases and V by 10 bases; bases with no gene match: 19. This CDR3 region has 17 residues. Germline CDR1 is SNHLY and CDR2 is FYNNEI. The chain employs TRBV2 and TRBJ2-3; 10 nucleotides align to TRBD2. This clonotype originated in an adult with an advanced solid tumor such as melanoma, head and neck, liver or kidney cancer. Sample: CD4+ or CD8+ T cells sorted from blood, taken in a trial of the OX40 agonist ivuxolimab. The CDR3 sequence: CATTRERGGPSGDTQYF. The CDR3 DNA follows: TGTGCCACAACCAGAGAGCGGGGGGGACCGTCCGGGGATACGCAGTATTTT.